The 27 T cell receptor beta chains below come from one sample, sequenced in a study of TIL therapy for anti-PD-1-resistant metastatic lung cancer. The immunoSEQ assay was v3. Assay: immunoSEQ multiplex PCR; the TCRdb copy retains only in-frame clones and omits some. The sample has tens of thousands of clones; roughly 70% are singletons. Time point given: pre-treatment sample, taken before nivolumab and TIL therapy. The material sequenced was blood, taken at baseline. These receptors were collected from a person between 25 and 80 years old with non-small cell lung cancer.

The rearrangement uses TRBV7-2 and TRBJ1-1; no definite D call. Germline lookup yields CDR1 SGHTA and CDR2 FQGNSA. This CDR3 is built from 13 residues. With 6 bases removed from V and 5 bases from J, the gap between germline ends came to 13 bases. The CDR3 sequence is CASSRRHSTEAFF. The CDR3 bases are TGTGCCAGCAGTCGGAGGCACAGTACTGAAGCTTTCTTT.

The genes are TRBV4-1 and TRBJ2-3; D is unresolved. Germline V gene lookup returns CDR1 MGHRA and CDR2 YSYEKL. Deletions cut 0 bases from V and 14 bases from J, with 12 bases between. CDR3 length: 12 amino acids. The CDR3 DNA sequence: TGCGCCAGCAGCCAAGATTTAAGGGTTTGGTATTTT. Encoded protein: CASSQDLRVWYF.

The chain recombines TRBV9 with TRBJ1-4, with 7 bases lining up with TRBD1. The germline V gene has CDR1 SGDLS and CDR2 YYNGEE. This CDR3 has 14 amino acids. V trimming: 3 bases; J trimming: 8 bases; junction bases outside the gene matches: 7. The CDR3 reads CASSATGDLEKLFF. In DNA, the CDR3 is TGTGCCAGCAGCGCCACAGGGGACTTGGAAAAACTGTTTTTT. Full variable domain (remainder filled in from reference TRBV9 and TRBJ1-4): DSGVTQTPKHLITATGQRVTLRCSPRSGDLSVYWYQQSLDQGLQFLIQYYNGEERAKGNILERFSAQQFPDLHSELNLSSLELGDSALYFCASSATGDLEKLFFGSGTQLSVL.

The rearrangement uses TRBV5-1 and TRBJ2-1; 7 nucleotides agree with TRBD2. The CDR3 is made up of 13 amino acids. The J segment lost 9 bases and the V segment lost 4 bases, leaving 7 bases of the junction unmatched. The V gene's germline CDR1 is SGHRS and CDR2 YFSETQ. CDR3 nucleotides: TGCGCCAGCAGCCAGGATGGGACTACTGAGCAGTTCTTC. Translated: CASSQDGTTEQFF. Supplemented by reference TRBV5-1 and TRBJ2-1, the full variable domain reads KAGVTQTPRYLIKTRGQQVTLSCSPISGHRSVSWYQQTPGQGLQFLFEYFSETQRNKGNFPGRFSGRQFSNSRSEMNVSTLELGDSALYLCASSQDGTTEQFFGPGTRLTVL.

The DNA for the CDR3 is TGTGCCAGCAGCTTATCCGCTCATCAGGCCTATGGCTACACCTTC. It yields the protein CASSLSAHQAYGYTF. The rearrangement uses TRBV7-3 and TRBJ1-2; D uncertain. Germline V lookup: CDR1 SGHTA, CDR2 FQGTGA. This CDR3 contains 15 residues. V was clipped by 2 bases and J by 4 bases, with 14 bases between them. The full variable domain, completed using reference TRBV7-3 and TRBJ1-2, is GAGVSQTPSNKVTEKGKYVELRCDPISGHTALYWYRQSLGQGPEFLIYFQGTGAADDSGLPNDRFFAVRPEGSVSTLKIQRTERGDSAVYLCASSLSAHQAYGYTFGSGTRLTVV.

The genes are TRBV5-1 and TRBJ2-1; 14 nucleotides line up with TRBD2. Trimming removed 1 base from V and 7 bases from J; junction bases left unmatched: 7. Germline V gene lookup returns CDR1 SGHRS and CDR2 YFSETQ. CDR3 length equals 17 residues. The DNA for the CDR3 is TGCGCCAGCAGCTTGCCCCGACTAGCGGGAGGGCCGAATGAGCAGTTCTTC. This gives the protein CASSLPRLAGGPNEQFF.

This chain joins TRBV11-3 and TRBJ1-6, with D unclear. This CDR3 region has 15 residues. V was pared by 0 bases and J by 10 bases, with 13 bases between. Germline V CDR1 and CDR2: SGHNT, YENEEA. Written as DNA, the CDR3 is TGTGCCAGCAGCTTAGATTCACAGTTTGAATCACCCCTCCACTTT. It yields the protein CASSLDSQFESPLHF.

V gene TRBV5-1 combines with J gene TRBJ2-1; 7 bases align to TRBD1. CDR1 is SGHRS, CDR2 YFSETQ, per germline. Trimming cost V 3 bases and J 7 bases; bases outside gene matches: 13. This CDR3 spans 16 amino acids. Here the CDR3 DNA reads TGCGCCAGCAGCTCAACAGGGGCTATGGGATCAAATGAGCAGTTCTTC. Protein: CASSSTGAMGSNEQFF.

This chain links TRBV2 with TRBJ2-3, with D possibly matching TRBD2 (6 bases). Deletions cut 7 bases from V and 4 bases from J, with 9 bases between. This CDR3 has 12 residues. Germline V CDR1 and CDR2: SNHLY, FYNNEI. CDR3 bases: TGTGCCAGCAACAGACTAGCAGATACGCAGTATTTT. Residues: CASNRLADTQYF.

The chain recombines TRBV28 with TRBJ2-1; D might be TRBD1 (5 bases). The CDR3 is made up of 14 amino acids. V lost 7 bases and J 7 bases, leaving 17 bases between the germline ends. Per germline, CDR1 MDHEN and CDR2 SYDVKM. CDR3 sequence reads: CASKGQGSGNEQFF. The CDR3 DNA reads as TGTGCCAGCAAGGGTCAAGGATCAGGGAATGAGCAGTTCTTC.

The chain combines TRBV9 with TRBJ1-2; 7 nucleotides match TRBD1. V lost 4 bases, J lost 6 bases, and 18 bases stayed unmatched. Germline V CDR1 and CDR2: SGDLS, YYNGEE. There are 17 residues in the CDR3. CDR3 bases: TGTGCCAGCAGCCTCCAGAAGGGGGCGGCGGAGGAGGATGGCTACACCTTC. Amino acids: CASSLQKGAAEEDGYTF.

The genes are TRBV28 and TRBJ2-1, with TRBD2 matching 11 bases. Per germline, CDR1 MDHEN and CDR2 SYDVKM. Trimming took 4 bases from V and 5 from J; bases not matched to a gene: 7. This CDR3 region has 16 residues. The CDR3 DNA is TGTGCCAGCAGTTCACCGCTAGCGGGAGGTGACAATGAGCAGTTCTTC. It yields the protein CASSSPLAGGDNEQFF. The whole variable domain, remainder taken from reference TRBV28 and TRBJ2-1, is DVKVTQSSRYLVKRTGEKVFLECVQDMDHENMFWYRQDPGLGLRLIYFSYDVKMKEKGDIPEGYSVSREKKERFSLILESASTNQTSMYLCASSSPLAGGDNEQFFGPGTRLTVL.

The genes are TRBV5-1 and TRBJ2-3; TRBD1 aligns across 9 bases. After removal of 0 bases from V and 1 base from J, the junction contained 3 bases not matched to a gene. This CDR3 region has 16 residues. The germline V gene has CDR1 SGHRS and CDR2 YFSETQ. The CDR3, as DNA: TGCGCCAGCAGCTTGGCTGGACAGGGGCGCACAGATACGCAGTATTTT. This sequence encodes CASSLAGQGRTDTQYF.

V gene TRBV11-2 combines with J gene TRBJ1-1, with D uncertain. Germline V CDR1 and CDR2: SGHAT, FQNNGV. The V gene lost 2 bases and the J gene lost 2 bases, with 6 bases spanning the gap. This CDR3 comprises 13 residues. The CDR3 sequence: CASSLLINTEAFF. The CDR3 nucleotides read TGTGCCAGCAGCTTACTGATTAACACTGAAGCTTTCTTT.

The chain has TRBV18 and TRBJ2-7, with 10 positions matching TRBD1. There are 14 residues in the CDR3. V dropped 5 bases and J dropped 4; count of bases not matched to a gene: 5. Germline loops: CDR1 KGHSH, CDR2 LQKENI. In DNA form, the CDR3 reads TGTGCCAGCTCAACGACAGGGGGCGGTTACGAGCAGTACTTC. This translates into CASSTTGGGYEQYF.

The rearrangement joins TRBV6-1 to TRBJ1-2, with TRBD1 matching over 8 bases. The CDR3 extends over 15 amino acids. Looked up from germline, CDR1 is MNHNS and CDR2 is SASEGT. V shed 3 bases, J shed 2 bases, and the junction held 5 bases outside the gene matches. The CDR3 DNA reads as TGTGCCAGCAGTGATTGGACAGGGCCGAACTATGGCTACACCTTC. It is translated as CASSDWTGPNYGYTF.

The chain is built from TRBV5-6 and TRBJ2-3, with D uncertain. The V gene lost 7 bases and the J gene lost 4 bases, with 16 bases spanning the gap. CDR3 length: 14 amino acids. Germline lookup yields CDR1 SGHDT and CDR2 YYEEEE. CDR3 residues: CASAERGWADTQYF. DNA for the CDR3: TGTGCCAGCGCGGAACGTGGGTGGGCAGATACGCAGTATTTT.

In this sample, this clone turned up a few times. The chain carries TRBV5-4 and TRBJ1-5; D gene uncertain. Trimming removed 0 bases at V and 7 bases at J, with 14 bases between. The germline V gene encodes CDR1 SGHNT and CDR2 YYREEE (reference sequence). The CDR3 covers 15 residues. CDR3 in DNA: TGTGCCAGCAGCTTGGCCGGGTCGGGGTCGCAGCCCCAGCATTTT. It specifies CASSLAGSGSQPQHF. Together with reference TRBV5-4 and TRBJ1-5, the CDR3 gives the full variable domain: ETGVTQSPTHLIKTRGQQVTLRCSSQSGHNTVSWYQQALGQGPQFIFQYYREEENGRGNFPPRFSGLQFPNYSSELNVNALELDDSALYLCASSLAGSGSQPQHFGDGTRLSIL.

The chain links TRBV6-5 to TRBJ2-3; D is uncertain. This CDR3 is 14 amino acids long. Germline V gene sequence: CDR1 MNHEY, CDR2 SVGAGI. The ends were cut back, 2 bases at V and 2 bases at J, with 8 bases in the middle. CDR3: CASSYTRDTDTQYF. As DNA, the CDR3 is TGTGCCAGCAGTTACACCCGAGACACAGATACGCAGTATTTT.

This chain links TRBV27 with TRBJ2-3; tentative D call: TRBD1 (6 bases). Trimming removed 4 bases at V and 0 bases at J, with 14 bases between. The V gene's germline CDR1 is MNHEY and CDR2 SMNVEV (reference sequence). There are 16 residues in the CDR3. CDR3 bases: TGTGCCAGCAGTTCCTTTCGGACAGCTAGCACAGATACGCAGTATTTT. This translates into CASSSFRTASTDTQYF.

This clone was counted between two and nine times. V and J are TRBV18 and TRBJ1-5, with 7 positions matching TRBD1. The CDR3 sequence is 15 residues long. Germline V gene sequence: CDR1 KGHSH, CDR2 LQKENI. Unmatched junction bases numbered 7, after V lost 2 bases and J lost 6 bases. CDR3 in DNA: TGTGCCAGCTCACCAATAGGGGGCGATCGTCAGCCCCAGCATTTT. Protein: CASSPIGGDRQPQHF. The whole variable domain, remainder taken from reference TRBV18 and TRBJ1-5, is NAGVMQNPRHLVRRRGQEARLRCSPMKGHSHVYWYRQLPEEGLKFMVYLQKENIIDESGMPKERFSAEFPKEGPSILRIQQVVRGDSAAYFCASSPIGGDRQPQHFGDGTRLSIL.

The chain uses TRBV18 and TRBJ1-5; 9 nucleotides line up with TRBD1. The ends lost 0 bases at V and 1 base at J; junction bases unmatched: 1. The CDR3 runs to 16 residues. Germline V gene data show CDR1 as KGHSH and CDR2 as LQKENI. CDR3 amino acids: CASSPPGQGSNQPQHF. The CDR3 DNA is TGTGCCAGCTCACCACCGGGACAGGGCAGCAATCAGCCCCAGCATTTT.

The CDR3 loop reads CASSLDRTGNTEAFF. The CDR3 DNA follows: TGTGCCAGCAGCTTGGACCGGACGGGGAACACTGAAGCTTTCTTT. The gene calls are TRBV5-4 and TRBJ1-1; the D is unclear. CDR3 length: 15 amino acids. The V and J ends lost 0 bases and 1 base respectively, with 10 bases between them. CDR1 is SGHNT and CDR2 is YYREEE in the germline V gene (reference sequence).

This chain joins TRBV9 and TRBJ2-3; 13 positions agree with TRBD2. This CDR3 is 16 amino acids long. V shed 3 bases and J 1 base; nucleotides not matched to a gene: 2. CDR1 is SGDLS, CDR2 YYNGEE, per germline. CDR3 nucleotide sequence: TGTGCCAGCAGCGCCACTAGCGGGGGGGGCACAGATACGCAGTATTTT. Protein sequence: CASSATSGGGTDTQYF.

The chain combines TRBV28 with TRBJ2-1, with 9 bases lining up with TRBD1. The CDR3 has 15 residues. Trimming cost V 6 bases and J 3 bases; bases outside gene matches: 6. Germline V gene data show CDR1 as MDHEN and CDR2 as SYDVKM. CDR3 bases: TGTGCCAGCAGGCCTCCGGGACAGGGCTACAATGAGCAGTTCTTC. Translated: CASRPPGQGYNEQFF.

The chain is built from TRBV7-2 and TRBJ1-5; TRBD1 aligns across 9 bases. CDR1 SGHTA and CDR2 FQGNSA come from the germline V gene. The CDR3 has 16 residues. After removal of 5 bases from V and 4 bases from J, the junction contained 9 bases not matched to a gene. DNA of the CDR3: TGTGCCAGCAGCCTATATAGGACAGGGGCAAATCAGCCCCAGCATTTT. Its translation: CASSLYRTGANQPQHF.

The chain couples TRBV28 to TRBJ1-1; D not resolved. The length of the CDR3 is 12 residues. Germline lookup yields CDR1 MDHEN and CDR2 SYDVKM. The V end lost 6 bases, the J end lost 0 bases, and 5 bases lay between the germline ends. The DNA of the CDR3 is TGTGCCAGCAGAGGCATGAACACTGAAGCTTTCTTT. This sequence encodes CASRGMNTEAFF.